One and the same sample provided the 10 T cell receptor beta chains below, sequenced in a study of shared clonotypes between healthy human individuals (dated by TCRdb to the early 2020s). The protocol used for the library was the immunoSEQ multiplex PCR assay. Imported from immuneACCESS, the table was reduced by TCRdb to in-frame sequences with V and J called. These copies leave out some clones; in studies compared against another copy, an unresolved V gene accounts for under half, and the cause of the remainder is not known. This sample is represented by some 1,900,000 clones; 85% to 95% of them were singletons. The ten most abundant clones make up more than 0.9% of the sample. For the CD8 naive samples, CD45RO-negative cells were positively selected for CCR7, yielding a CD45RA+CCR7+ population from which TemRA cells were excluded. The sample consisted of naive CD8+ T cells sorted from blood. The cell subset or site label of this sample denotes: CD45RA+CCR7+. All receptors come from a man aged 18-30 years in good health.

The gene calls are TRBV28 and TRBJ1-5; 8 nucleotides align to TRBD1. This CDR3 is built from 20 residues. The germline gives CDR1 MDHEN, CDR2 SYDVKM. The V segment lost 5 bases and the J segment 0 bases; nucleotides outside the gene matches: 18. In nucleotides, the CDR3 is TGTGCCAGCAGTCCAAACTCGCGACAGGGGTCTAGGTCTAGCAATCAGCCCCAGCATTTT. Its translation: CASSPNSRQGSRSSNQPQHF. The full variable domain, in which reference TRBV28 and TRBJ1-5 provide the parts outside the CDR3, is DVKVTQSSRYLVKRTGEKVFLECVQDMDHENMFWYRQDPGLGLRLIYFSYDVKMKEKGDIPEGYSVSREKKERFSLILESASTNQTSMYLCASSPNSRQGSRSSNQPQHFGDGTRLSIL.

This sequence joins TRBV7-9 and TRBJ2-7; D possibly uses TRBD1 or TRBD2 (5 bases each). In germline, CDR1 is SEHNR, CDR2 FQNEAQ (reference sequence). Trimming cost V 3 bases and J 9 bases, with 15 bases left between them. The CDR3 has 13 amino acids. The CDR3 DNA reads as TGTGCCAGCAGCTTCGGGGCCGCTGATGGGCAGTACTTC. It yields the protein CASSFGAADGQYF.

V and J are TRBV4-1 and TRBJ2-5, with TRBD2 matching 9 bases. J gave up 8 bases and V 0 bases, and 10 bases lay outside the gene matches. Germline CDR1 is MGHRA and CDR2 is YSYEKL. The CDR3 consists of 16 residues. CDR3 sequence (DNA): TGCGCCAGCAGCCAAGAGGAGCGGCGGGGGGGCCGTACCCAGTACTTC. Encoded protein: CASSQEERRGGRTQYF.

The chain employs TRBV7-9 and TRBJ1-2; 8 bases are a match to TRBD1. The V segment lost 5 bases and the J segment 8 bases; nucleotides outside the gene matches: 7. Germline loops: CDR1 SEHNR, CDR2 FQNEAQ (reference sequence). There are 13 residues in the CDR3. CDR3 sequence: CASSPGQVRGYTF. The CDR3 coding sequence is TGTGCCAGCAGCCCGGGACAGGTCCGAGGCTACACCTTC.

V is TRBV5-1 and J is TRBJ2-1; D might be TRBD2 (5 bases). Germline CDR1 SGHRS, CDR2 YFSETQ. V was clipped by 1 base and J by 10 bases, with 6 bases between them. The CDR3 contains 11 residues. This chain's CDR3 is CASSLIAEQFF. CDR3 in DNA: TGCGCCAGCAGCTTGATAGCGGAGCAGTTCTTC. The variable domain in full, with the rest retrieved from reference TRBV5-1 and TRBJ2-1, is KAGVTQTPRYLIKTRGQQVTLSCSPISGHRSVSWYQQTPGQGLQFLFEYFSETQRNKGNFPGRFSGRQFSNSRSEMNVSTLELGDSALYLCASSLIAEQFFGPGTRLTVL.

This chain links TRBV5-6 with TRBJ2-5; TRBD1 matches at 8 bases. The J segment lost 3 bases and the V segment lost 3 bases, leaving 7 bases of the junction unmatched. The CDR3 loop spans 15 amino acids. Germline assignment: CDR1 SGHDT and CDR2 YYEEEE. CDR3 in DNA: TGTGCCAGCAGCTGGCAGGGACAGGTCGAAGAGACCCAGTACTTC. Its protein is CASSWQGQVEETQYF.

Details on this clone: Within the sample, other DNA sequences also encode this same CDR3. V and J are TRBV27 and TRBJ2-1, with TRBD2 matching over 7 bases. This CDR3 has 15 residues. V shed 2 bases and J 3 bases; nucleotides not matched to a gene: 4. The germline gives CDR1 MNHEY, CDR2 SMNVEV (reference sequence). The CDR3: CASSLGGRGYNEQFF. CDR3 in DNA: TGTGCCAGCAGTTTAGGTGGGAGGGGCTACAATGAGCAGTTCTTC.

As DNA, the CDR3 is TGTGCCAGCAGTTTCGGCGAAACCCCCTACGAGCAGTACTTC. Translation: CASSFGETPYEQYF. V gene TRBV28 combines with J gene TRBJ2-7; D not certain. The V gene's germline CDR1 is MDHEN and CDR2 SYDVKM. The V gene lost 3 bases and the J gene lost 2 bases, with 11 bases spanning the gap. CDR3 length: 14 residues.

The CDR3 sequence is CASSQETGTGHSPLHF. As DNA, the CDR3 is TGCGCCAGCAGTCAGGAGACCGGGACAGGGCATTCACCCCTCCACTTT. The rearrangement links TRBV4-1 to TRBJ1-6, with 9 bases fitting TRBD1. The CDR3 is 16 amino acids. Per the germline V gene, CDR1 is MGHRA and CDR2 is YSYEKL. Trimming cost V 6 bases and J 8 bases; bases outside gene matches: 11.

V is TRBV5-6 and J is TRBJ2-7, with 7 bases aligning to TRBD2. Germline V gene sequence: CDR1 SGHDT, CDR2 YYEEEE. V shed 0 bases and J 3 bases; nucleotides not matched to a gene: 3. CDR3 length equals 14 residues. The CDR3 spells CASSLGLAIYEQYF. CDR3 bases: TGTGCCAGCAGCTTGGGACTAGCTATCTACGAGCAGTACTTC.